The 21 T cell receptor beta chains below all came from one sample that was sequenced in a study of shared clonotypes between healthy human individuals. CD45RO-negative cells were positively selected for CCR7, leaving out terminally differentiated effector memory CD45RA+ cells. Sequencing was performed with immunoSEQ multiplex PCR; in TCRdb, only in-frame clones are kept and a portion is missing. Of millions of clones detected, about 95% appear once; the ten largest clones hold 0.85% to 1.3%. Source material: naive CD8+ T cells sorted from blood. Receptor source: a man between 18 and 29 years old in good health.

About this clone itself: The sample has other DNA sequences that encode this CDR3 too. The chain recombines TRBV28 with TRBJ2-5, with D tentatively TRBD1 (5 bases). Germline assignment: CDR1 MDHEN and CDR2 SYDVKM. The CDR3 spans 13 residues. Trimming left V 3 bases short and J 3 bases short, with 8 bases between. This chain's CDR3 is CASSFQGEETQYF. In DNA, the CDR3 is TGTGCCAGCAGTTTCCAGGGCGAAGAGACCCAGTACTTC.

This chain uses TRBV10-2 with TRBJ1-1, with no clear D. V was cut by 6 bases and J by 11 bases, with 16 bases left in between. Germline-derived CDR1 and CDR2 are WSHSY and SAAADI. This CDR3 contains 12 residues. CDR3 sequence reads: CASSSAPLWAFF. CDR3 coding DNA: TGCGCCAGCAGCTCGGCACCCTTATGGGCTTTCTTT.

J is TRBJ2-5 and V is TRBV28; 8 bases map to TRBD1. Trimming at V came to 3 bases and at J to 3 bases, leaving 3 bases not matched to a gene. The CDR3 has 14 amino acids. Germline V CDR1 and CDR2: MDHEN, SYDVKM. CDR3 region: CASSFAQGEETQYF. CDR3 sequence (DNA): TGTGCCAGCAGTTTCGCACAGGGGGAAGAGACCCAGTACTTC.

The genes are TRBV27 and TRBJ2-1, with 8 bases that match TRBD2. The CDR3 runs 16 residues. Germline V gene lookup returns CDR1 MNHEY and CDR2 SMNVEV (reference sequence). The V segment lost 4 bases and the J segment 1 base; nucleotides outside the gene matches: 6. The CDR3 DNA is TGTGCCAGCAGTTCCCCGGGACTAGGGTCCTACAATGAGCAGTTCTTC. It encodes CASSSPGLGSYNEQFF.

This clone occurred once. This chain links TRBV29-1 with TRBJ1-3; 7 bases fit TRBD1. The junction had 4 bases not matched to a gene; V was cut back by 1 base and J by 1 base. The CDR3 consists of 15 residues. Germline V lookup: CDR1 SQVTM, CDR2 ANQGSEA. The DNA for the CDR3 is TGCAGCGTTGAAGCGGGACAGCAATCTGGAAACACCATATATTTT. It yields the protein CSVEAGQQSGNTIYF. The full variable domain, in which reference TRBV29-1 and TRBJ1-3 provide the parts outside the CDR3, is SAVISQKPSRDICQRGTSLTIQCQVDSQVTMMFWYRQQPGQSLTLIATANQGSEATYESGFVIDKFPISRPNLTFSTLTVSNMSPEDSSIYLCSVEAGQQSGNTIYFGEGSWLTVV.

V usage is TRBV30 and J usage is TRBJ1-1; D is possibly TRBD1 (5 bases). The CDR3 extends over 14 amino acids. Germline CDR1 is GTSNPN and CDR2 is SVGIG (reference sequence). The V end was cut by 5 bases, the J end by 4 bases, with 17 bases between. The chain's CDR3 is CAWGRDGSATEAFF. In DNA form, the CDR3 reads TGTGCCTGGGGGAGGGACGGCTCGGCCACTGAAGCTTTCTTT. The whole variable domain, filled in from reference TRBV30 and TRBJ1-1, reads SQTIHQWPATLVQPVGSPLSLECTVEGTSNPNLYWYRQAAGRGLQLLFYSVGIGQISSEVPQNLSASRPQDRQFILSSKKLLLSDSGFYLCAWGRDGSATEAFFGQGTRLTVV.

The J gene is TRBJ2-1, the V gene TRBV11-3, with 8 bases matching TRBD1. Germline loops: CDR1 SGHNT, CDR2 YENEEA. This CDR3 spans 15 amino acids. V shed 4 bases and J 3 bases; nucleotides not matched to a gene: 5. The CDR3 coding sequence is TGTGCCAGCAGCTCTGGACAGGGTCACTACAATGAGCAGTTCTTC. This gives the protein CASSSGQGHYNEQFF.

This clone was counted between two and nine times. The chain employs TRBV28 and TRBJ2-5, with TRBD1 matching over 7 bases. V dropped 2 bases and J dropped 3; count of bases not matched to a gene: 3. The length of the CDR3 is 14 residues. The germline V gene has CDR1 MDHEN and CDR2 SYDVKM. The CDR3 nucleotides are TGTGCCAGCAGTTTAACACAGGGGAAAGAGACCCAGTACTTC. This translates into CASSLTQGKETQYF.

This clone was seen once. CDR3 in DNA: TGCGCCAGCAGCCAAGATGGACAGGGAGTCATCTTCTACGAGCAGTACTTC. Translating gives CASSQDGQGVIFYEQYF. This chain joins TRBV4-1 and TRBJ2-7; TRBD1 matches at 8 bases. Germline assignment: CDR1 MGHRA and CDR2 YSYEKL. The CDR3 sequence is 17 residues long. The J segment lost 3 bases and the V segment lost 0 bases, leaving 10 bases of the junction unmatched.

The chain has TRBV7-8 and TRBJ1-5, with 7 positions matching TRBD1. Germline assignment: CDR1 SGHVS and CDR2 FQNEAQ. V lost 8 bases and J lost 6; bases outside the gene matches: 13. The CDR3 runs 15 residues. The DNA for the CDR3 is TGTGCCAGCCAGGGGGAGGGGTCCTCGACTCAGCCCCAGCATTTT. This codes for CASQGEGSSTQPQHF.

CDR3: CASSSAGTRNYNEQFF. In nucleotides, the CDR3 is TGTGCCAGCAGCTCAGCCGGGACTAGGAACTACAATGAGCAGTTCTTC. This rearrangement joins TRBV11-2 to TRBJ2-1; 8 bases are shared with TRBD2. J was trimmed by 3 bases and V by 4 bases; bases with no gene match: 8. This CDR3 comprises 16 residues. CDR1 is SGHAT, CDR2 FQNNGV, per germline.

The rearrangement links TRBV6-1 to TRBJ2-3, with TRBD2 matching 7 bases. The junction had 7 bases not matched to a gene; V was cut back by 7 bases and J by 0 bases. Germline V gene lookup returns CDR1 MNHNS and CDR2 SASEGT. This CDR3 region has 15 residues. This CDR3 reads CASILLAVSTDTQYF. As DNA, the CDR3 is TGTGCCAGCATTCTTCTAGCGGTTAGCACAGATACGCAGTATTTT.

The rearrangement joins TRBV10-3 to TRBJ1-1; D might be TRBD1 (6 bases). Germline-derived CDR1 and CDR2 are ENHRY and SYGVKD. The CDR3 sequence is 16 residues long. Trimming removed 4 bases from V and 3 bases from J, with 18 bases in between. DNA of the CDR3: TGTGCCATCAGTGCTCGGACAGTCCTTACCGACACTGAAGCTTTCTTT. The encoded protein is CAISARTVLTDTEAFF.

This chain joins TRBV5-4 and TRBJ1-1, with a possible D match to TRBD1 (5 bases). The CDR3 is 14 residues long. In germline, CDR1 is SGHNT, CDR2 YYREEE (reference sequence). The V end lost 0 bases, the J end lost 9 bases, and 15 bases lay between the germline ends. The CDR3 DNA reads TGTGCCAGCAGCTTGGAGGGGTCAGTTCCTAAAGCTTTCTTT. It translates to CASSLEGSVPKAFF.

The chain carries TRBV6-5 and TRBJ1-6; 8 bases align to TRBD1. The CDR3 covers 15 residues. Germline CDR1 MNHEY, CDR2 SVGAGI. V trimming: 6 bases; J trimming: 6 bases; junction bases outside the gene matches: 7. This CDR3 is CASSSGTGINSPLHF. The CDR3 nucleotides are TGTGCCAGCAGCAGCGGGACAGGCATTAATTCACCCCTCCACTTT.

The V gene is TRBV14, the J gene TRBJ2-7; either TRBD1 or TRBD2 may supply D (5 bases each). The CDR3 is 13 amino acids. V was pared by 4 bases and J by 5 bases, with 12 bases between. In germline, CDR1 is SGHDN, CDR2 FVKESK. For the CDR3, the DNA is TGTGCCAGCAGCCCGGGACCCCTCAACGAGCAGTACTTC. As protein: CASSPGPLNEQYF.

This chain uses TRBV28 with TRBJ2-1; D remains ambiguous. The CDR3 contains 13 residues. With 2 bases removed from V and 5 bases from J, the gap between germline ends came to 7 bases. Germline-derived CDR1 and CDR2 are MDHEN and SYDVKM. Here the CDR3 reads CASSLGLDNEQFF. The CDR3, as DNA: TGTGCCAGCAGTTTAGGGCTGGACAATGAGCAGTTCTTC.

The V and J genes are TRBV19 and TRBJ2-1; 7 bases agree with TRBD1. The germline CDR1 and CDR2 sequences are LNHDA and SQIVND (reference sequence). J lost 4 bases, V lost 5 bases, and 8 bases had no gene match. This CDR3 contains 15 residues. DNA of the CDR3: TGTGCCAGTAGTGACCGGGACAGCCCTTACAATGAGCAGTTCTTC. Protein product: CASSDRDSPYNEQFF.

The J gene is TRBJ2-2, the V gene TRBV27; TRBD2 is a possible D gene (5 bases). From germline, CDR1 is MNHEY and CDR2 SMNVEV (reference sequence). V lost 7 bases, J lost 7 bases, and 13 bases lay in between. The CDR3 length is 13 residues. CDR3 bases: TGTGCCAGCACCCTCGCGGGTAACGGGGAGCTGTTTTTT. Translated: CASTLAGNGELFF.

The chain joins TRBV7-9 to TRBJ1-1, with no clear D. V lost 8 bases, J lost 0 bases, and 7 bases lay in between. Germline loops: CDR1 SEHNR, CDR2 FQNEAQ (reference sequence). This CDR3 region has 12 residues. CDR3 region: CASHGMNTEAFF. The DNA for the CDR3 is TGTGCCAGCCACGGGATGAACACTGAAGCTTTCTTT.

The chain links TRBV30 to TRBJ1-1; 7 bases map to TRBD1. Germline CDR1 reads GTSNPN; CDR2 reads SVGIG (reference sequence). The CDR3 extends over 13 amino acids. V was pared by 4 bases and J by 0 bases, with 2 bases of the junction left unmatched. As DNA, the CDR3 is TGTGCCTGGAATGACAGGGTGAACACTGAAGCTTTCTTT. Translating gives CAWNDRVNTEAFF.